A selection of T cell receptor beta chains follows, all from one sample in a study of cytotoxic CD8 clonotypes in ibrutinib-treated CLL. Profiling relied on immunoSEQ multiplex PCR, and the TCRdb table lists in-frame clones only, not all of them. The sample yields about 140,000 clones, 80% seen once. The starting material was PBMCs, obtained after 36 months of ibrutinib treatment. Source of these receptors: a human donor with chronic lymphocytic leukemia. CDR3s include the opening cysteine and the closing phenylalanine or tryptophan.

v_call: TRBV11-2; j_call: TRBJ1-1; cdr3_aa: CASSSPAQKVDTEAFF
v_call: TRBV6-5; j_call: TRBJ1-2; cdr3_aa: CASSPQGFYGYTF
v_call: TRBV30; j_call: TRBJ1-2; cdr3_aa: CAWSVRVRLGSNYGYTF
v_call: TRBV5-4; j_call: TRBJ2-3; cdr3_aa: CASSGSLSTDTQYF
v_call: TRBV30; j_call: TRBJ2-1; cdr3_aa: CAWSVGTSGKGDEQFF
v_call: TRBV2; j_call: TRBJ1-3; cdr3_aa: CASSDPRESGNTIYF
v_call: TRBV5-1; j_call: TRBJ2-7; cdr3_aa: CASSLTGFYEQYF
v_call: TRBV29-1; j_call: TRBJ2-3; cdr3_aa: CSTSGGAGTDTQYF
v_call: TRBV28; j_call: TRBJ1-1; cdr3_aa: CASSFPGRGEAFF
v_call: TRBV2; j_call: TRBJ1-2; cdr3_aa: CASSEWDYGYTF
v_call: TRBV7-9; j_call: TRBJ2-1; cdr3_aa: CASSPMRGLEQFF
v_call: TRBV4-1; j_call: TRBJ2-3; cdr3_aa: CASSQVVTRKREGNTDTQYF
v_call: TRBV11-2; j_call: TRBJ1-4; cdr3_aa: CASRSWGRGNEKLFF
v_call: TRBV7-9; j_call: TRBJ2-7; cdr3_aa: CASSLKAGTDSYEQYF
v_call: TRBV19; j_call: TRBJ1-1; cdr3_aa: CASSIFPLNTEAFF
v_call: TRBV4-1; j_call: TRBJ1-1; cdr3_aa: CASSQAWGQAMNTEAFF
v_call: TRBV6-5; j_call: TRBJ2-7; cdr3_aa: CASMRRYNEQYF
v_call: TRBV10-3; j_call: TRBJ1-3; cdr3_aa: CAISGVSGNTIYF
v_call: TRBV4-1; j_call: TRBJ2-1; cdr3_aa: CASSQGTSGRTGYNEQFF
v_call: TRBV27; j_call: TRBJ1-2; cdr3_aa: CASSSGQGGSRGYTF
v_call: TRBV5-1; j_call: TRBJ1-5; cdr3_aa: CASSLGGSYSNQPQHF
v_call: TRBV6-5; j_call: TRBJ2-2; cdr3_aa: CASSYTARGRGELFF
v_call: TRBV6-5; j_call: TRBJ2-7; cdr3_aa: CASSSKTSGSYEQYF
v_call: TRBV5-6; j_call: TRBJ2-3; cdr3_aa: CASSPGQGFTDTQYF
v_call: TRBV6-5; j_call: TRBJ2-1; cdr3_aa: CARSLKAAKYNEQFF
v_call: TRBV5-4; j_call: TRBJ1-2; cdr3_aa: CASQDRGSYGYTF
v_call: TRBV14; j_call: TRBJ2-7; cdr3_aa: CASSQEFSGRAYEQYF
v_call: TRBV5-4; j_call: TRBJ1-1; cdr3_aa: CASSQEQGEGVTEAFF
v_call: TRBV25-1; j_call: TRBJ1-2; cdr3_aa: CASSRTALLDYGYTF
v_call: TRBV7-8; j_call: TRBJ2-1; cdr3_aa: CASSLALLGFGQFF
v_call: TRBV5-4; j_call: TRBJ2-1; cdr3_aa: CASSLVDLVPLSSYNEQFF
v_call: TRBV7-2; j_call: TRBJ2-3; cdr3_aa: CASSLEGSTSTQYF
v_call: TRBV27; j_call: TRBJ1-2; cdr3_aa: CASSAAQGHYGYTF
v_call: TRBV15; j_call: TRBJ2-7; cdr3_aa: CATSRGGLAGSYEQYF
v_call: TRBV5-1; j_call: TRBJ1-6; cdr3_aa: CASSPGQGVSPLHF
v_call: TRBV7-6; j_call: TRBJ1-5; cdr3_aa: CASSLSGVSNQPQHF
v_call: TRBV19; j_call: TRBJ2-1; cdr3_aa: CASSIGGALYNEQFF
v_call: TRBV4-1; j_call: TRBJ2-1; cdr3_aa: CASSYVAGVAYNEQFF
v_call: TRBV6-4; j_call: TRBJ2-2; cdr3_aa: CASTGQGAGELFF
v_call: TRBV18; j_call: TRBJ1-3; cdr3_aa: CASSPLTGADTIYF
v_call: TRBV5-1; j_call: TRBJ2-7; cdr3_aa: CASSLREVSEQYF
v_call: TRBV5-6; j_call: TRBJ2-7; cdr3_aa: CASSGTSHRYEQYF
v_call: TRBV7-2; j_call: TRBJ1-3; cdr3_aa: CASSPGVRVGNTIYF
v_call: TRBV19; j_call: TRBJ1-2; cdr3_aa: CASSTSGGPYGYTF
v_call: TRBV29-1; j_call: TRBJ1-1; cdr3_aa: CSVVATRGLGDEAFF
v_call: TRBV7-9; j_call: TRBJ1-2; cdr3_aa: CASSLVPGRDYGYTF
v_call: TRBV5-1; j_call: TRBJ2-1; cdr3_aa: CASSLGDRANEQFF
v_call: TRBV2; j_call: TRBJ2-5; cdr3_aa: CASKESGETQYF
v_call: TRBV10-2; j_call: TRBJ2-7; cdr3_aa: CASSEGYEQYF
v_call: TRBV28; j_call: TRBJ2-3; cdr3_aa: CASSSTGLFTDTQYF
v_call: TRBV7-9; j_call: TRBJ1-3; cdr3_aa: CASSLRTGDSGNTIYF